The rows below give T cell receptor beta chains drawn from one sample of a study of T cell repertoires in cytomegalovirus infection. Antigens for these TCRs are unknown. TCRdb re-called the reads through MiXCR, storing one row per CDR3 protein. The sample consists of 310,000 or so distinct CDR3 sequences, roughly 25% of them appearing once. Sequences were derived from cultured PBMCs, sampled from culture after CMV antigen stimulation. These receptors were collected from a human donor in good health (CMV status not recorded). Some clones in this sample may be carry-over from other donors' samples. Each CDR3 is given with its conserved first and last residue. A D gene is named only where the DNA matches it firmly. Only some rows state a clone size, as once, few, many or a class for expanded clones.

v_gene	d_gene	j_gene	abundance	CDR3nt	CDR3aa
TRBV5-6	TRBD2	TRBJ2-1	-	TGTGCCAGCAGCTTGGAGGTGGGAGGGACCTACAATGAGCAGTTCTTC	CASSLEVGGTYNEQFF
TRBV19	-	TRBJ1-3	-	TGTGCCAGTAGTTTAACAGGGCCCTCTGGAAACACCATATATTTT	CASSLTGPSGNTIYF
TRBV4-1	TRBD1	TRBJ1-3	many	TGCGCCAGCAGCCCGCGACAGGGGTCTTCTGGAAACACCATATATTTT	CASSPRQGSSGNTIYF
TRBV6-6	-	TRBJ1-1	-	TGTGCCAGCAGTTACGACACTGAAGCTTTCTTT	CASSYDTEAFF
TRBV19	TRBD2	TRBJ2-1	few	TGTGCCAGTAGTACCAGCGGGAGGGCCTACAATGAGCAGTTCTTC	CASSTSGRAYNEQFF
TRBV7-2	-	TRBJ2-1	many	TGTGCCAGCAGGTATGGGGCGGGTTACAATGAGCAGTTCTTC	CASRYGAGYNEQFF
TRBV25-1	TRBD1	TRBJ1-2	-	TGTGCCAGCAGAGGGACAGGGGGGATGTGGGGCTACACCTTC	CASRGTGGMWGYTF
TRBV28	-	TRBJ1-5	-	TGTGCCAGCAGGTCCGGATTCAGCAATCAGCCCCAGCATTTT	CASRSGFSNQPQHF
TRBV20-1	TRBD2	TRBJ2-1	few	TGCAGTGCTAGAGATCCTAATAGCGGGAGAAATGAGCAGTTCTTC	CSARDPNSGRNEQFF
TRBV6-1	TRBD1	TRBJ1-5	few	TGTGCCAGCAGCCTGGGACAGTCAGGGCAGCCCCAGCATTTT	CASSLGQSGQPQHF
TRBV11-1	-	TRBJ2-2	-	TGTGCCAGCAGTAGAACCGGGGGTGCGGACACCGGGGAGCTGTTTTTT	CASSRTGGADTGELFF
TRBV7-8	-	TRBJ2-5	many	TGTGCCAGCAGCTTAGATGAGTCGGGAGATGGCCAGGAGACCCAGTACTTC	CASSLDESGDGQETQYF
TRBV7-2	-	TRBJ2-5	once	TGTGCCAGCAGCCCGGTAACCCGAGAGACCCGGTCCTTC	CASSPVTRETRSF
TRBV6-5	-	TRBJ1-1	-	TGTGCCAGCAGTTTGAGGCGGGGGGGGAACACTGAAGCTTTCTTT	CASSLRRGGNTEAFF
TRBV5-6	-	TRBJ1-1	few	TGTGCCAGCACCCTTATGGGGGTGACCACTGAAGCTTTCTTT	CASTLMGVTTEAFF
TRBV7-3	TRBD1	TRBJ2-6	-	TGTGCCAGCAGCTTAACGTCCGGGGACAGGAAAACACCTGGGGCCAACGTCCTGACTTTC	CASSLTSGDRKTPGANVLTF
TRBV7-2	-	TRBJ2-3	-	TGTGCCAGCAGCTCTCCAATGGAGACAGATACGCAGTATTTT	CASSSPMETDTQYF
TRBV6-2/TRBV6-3	TRBD2	TRBJ2-7	-	TGTGCCAGCAGACTAGCGGGAGGTGACGAGCAGTACTTC	CASRLAGGDEQYF
TRBV19	-	TRBJ1-5	-	TGTGCCAGTAGTATCCGGGCAGGGTCCAGCAATCAGCCCCAGCATTTT	CASSIRAGSSNQPQHF
TRBV6-2/TRBV6-3	-	TRBJ1-5	-	TGTGCCAGCAGTTACGATAACCGGAAGAATCAGCCCCAGCATTTT	CASSYDNRKNQPQHF
TRBV7-2	-	TRBJ1-2	many	TGTGCCAGCAGCTCCCGGGGCAGTGGGGGGTATGGCTACACCTTC	CASSSRGSGGYGYTF
TRBV6-2/TRBV6-3	-	TRBJ1-2	-	TGTGCCAGCAGTTACGCTCAACTCTTGCGGGGCTACACCTTC	CASSYAQLLRGYTF
TRBV10-2	-	TRBJ2-5	few	TGCGCCAGCAAGGATTGGACAGAAGAGACCCAGTACTTC	CASKDWTEETQYF
TRBV20-1	-	TRBJ2-5	many	TGCAGTGCTAGGCCAGACCTACAGGTCCAAGAGACCCAGTACTTC	CSARPDLQVQETQYF